This T cell receptor (beta chain) is drawn from a study of OX40 agonist ivuxolimab in advanced cancers. Study-wide context: It was permissible to have had prior anti-PD-1, anti-PD-L1 or anti-CTLA-4 therapy, and around 40% had some.

Comments on this clone: Its antigen remains unidentified.

The CDR3 has 16 amino acids. Germline loops: CDR1 MDHEN, CDR2 SYDVKM. The ends lost 6 bases at V and 1 base at J; junction bases unmatched: 11. The study's findings and limits: Antigen specificity was not determined for the expanded peripheral T cells.

Data came from immunoSEQ multiplex PCR; TCRdb stores just in-frame clones and leaves some out. The table lists roughly 70,000 clones, approximately 90% of them singletons, with 0.67% in the top ten. The sequencing here drew on CD4+ or CD8+ T cells sorted from blood, taken in a trial of the OX40 agonist ivuxolimab. The clonotype comes from an adult with an advanced solid tumor such as melanoma, head and neck, liver or kidney cancer. This chain connects TRBV28 to TRBJ2-5; 7 nucleotides line up with TRBD2. The DNA for the CDR3 is TGTGCCAGCAGCCCTTCCGGGACGGGGGGCCAAGAGACCCAGTACTTC. Translating it yields CASSPSGTGGQETQYF. Supplemented by reference TRBV28 and TRBJ2-5, the full variable domain reads DVKVTQSSRYLVKRTGEKVFLECVQDMDHENMFWYRQDPGLGLRLIYFSYDVKMKEKGDIPEGYSVSREKKERFSLILESASTNQTSMYLCASSPSGTGGQETQYFGPGTRLLVL.